This entry lists 7 T cell receptor beta chains sequenced from one sample in a study of T cells in severe cutaneous drug reactions. Sequenced patients had Stevens-Johnson syndrome or toxic epidermal necrolysis caused by carbamazepine. TCR subtype-specific primers in iRepertoire multiplex PCR prepared libraries for bulk and single-cell sequencing. TCRdb re-called the multiplex PCR reads and gives one entry per CDR3 protein, without DNA. The table gives about 21,000 distinct CDR3 sequences; the top ten clones make up just under 7.5% of it. The sequencing input was PBMCs. These receptors were obtained from a human donor with toxic epidermal necrolysis, a severe cutaneous drug reaction.

The CDR3 loop is CSARSRDSYTGELFF. The chain carries TRBV20-1 and TRBJ2-2; TCRdb proposes TRBD1, but this gene call is untestable without DNA. CDR3 length: 15 amino acids. Germline assignment: CDR1 DFQATT and CDR2 SNEGSKA (reference sequence).

V is TRBV7-9 and J is TRBJ2-7; TCRdb calls TRBD1, which cannot be checked without DNA. The germline V gene has CDR1 SEHNR and CDR2 FQNEAQ (reference sequence). The CDR3 consists of 17 residues. CDR3 protein: CASSLAPGNGRDYEQYF.

This chain connects TRBV20-1 to TRBJ2-1. Germline CDR1 and CDR2: DFQATT and SNEGSKA (reference sequence). CDR3 length equals 15 residues. CDR3 region: CSASRTESSYNEQFF.

The V call is TRBV7-8, the J call TRBJ2-1. The length of the CDR3 is 13 residues. Germline CDR1 is SGHVS and CDR2 is FQNEAQ. The CDR3 loop reads CASSLNKWNEQFF.

The rearrangement links TRBV10-1 to TRBJ2-1; without DNA, the TCRdb call of TRBD1 cannot be checked. The CDR3 totals 14 residues. Germline loops: CDR1 WNHNN, CDR2 SYGVQD (reference sequence). The CDR3 spells CASSDGAGHNEQFF.

The J gene is TRBJ2-1, the V gene TRBV3-1; the D gene TCRdb calls, TRBD1, cannot be checked with no DNA. The germline gives CDR1 LGHDT, CDR2 YNNKEL (reference sequence). The CDR3 covers 14 residues. CDR3 sequence reads: CASSPGPGYNEQFF.

The rearrangement links TRBV20-1 to TRBJ1-1. The CDR3 loop spans 13 amino acids. From germline, CDR1 is DFQATT and CDR2 SNEGSKA (reference sequence). CDR3 protein: CSARDIVLTEAFF.